These T cell receptor beta chains were read from a single sample in a study of T cell responses to AZD1222 COVID-19 vaccine. The assay was immunoSEQ multiplex PCR, and TCRdb's table has in-frame clones only and misses some. The table records about 130,000 clones, 70% to 90% of them present only once. The sample in question was peripheral blood, obtained on day 0 of AZD1222 vaccination. The receptor source for this set is an adult in good health. The conserved cysteine and the conserved F or W are not part of the CDR3 here.

v_call cdr3_aa
TRBV25-1 ASTSQTNTEAF
TRBV5-6 ASSPGGGGREKLF
TRBV19 ASRPRRDYKRTQY
TRBV6-5 ASSYSASLNTEAF
TRBV28 ASSSPVASMNTEAF
TRBV5-1 ASSLEALGTDTQY
TRBV5-1 ASSLKSGGTDTQY
TRBV11-2 ASSLGGRGHEQY
TRBV28 ASTPARGLNTEAF
TRBV5-4 ASSSEKGAAGYT
TRBV5-1 ASSLDSAGNTIY